This T cell receptor (beta chain) was identified in a study of T cell changes during pregnancy in multiple sclerosis. The table came from immunoSEQ multiplex PCR; TCRdb's copy has only in-frame clones and leaves some out. Of tens of thousands of clones in the sample, roughly 91% are singletons; the top ten hold less than 0.75%. The CDR3 extends over 14 amino acids. The ends were cut back, 1 base at V and 3 bases at J, with 7 bases in the middle. The V gene's germline CDR1 is SGHNT and CDR2 YYREEE (reference sequence). V usage is TRBV5-4 and J usage is TRBJ2-2, with D unclear. Sequencing used CD4+ T cells from peripheral blood mononuclear cells, obtained in the third trimester of pregnancy. The sequence was collected from a female donor with multiple sclerosis, enrolled in a pregnancy study. CDR3 bases: TGTGCCAGCAGCTTGCGCCCAGACACCGGGGAGCTGTTTTTT. Translation gives CASSLRPDTGELFF.